A selection of T cell receptor beta chains follows, all from one sample in a study of T-cell memory formation after mild COVID-19. TCRdb re-analysed the 5' RACE reads in MiXCR, keeping a single row per CDR3 protein. The data contain around 340,000 distinct CDR3 sequences, 20% to 25% of them singletons. Sequenced sample: PBMCs or a T cell subset sorted from them (not recorded which). The source is an adult woman who had mild COVID-19 (a few samples of this study predate the infection). Cell type and time point are not known. The CDR3 runs from the conserved cysteine through the conserved F or W. A D gene is named only where the DNA matches it firmly. Clone size is shown for a subset of rows, as once, few, many or a class of expanded clone.

V,size,J,D,CDR3,DNA
TRBV5-1,many,TRBJ1-6,.,CASSLDWGGNSPLHF,TGCGCCAGCAGCTTGGATTGGGGGGGGAATTCACCCCTCCACTTT
TRBV20-1,few,TRBJ2-1,TRBD2,CSAHFSTSVDNEQFF,TGCAGTGCCCACTTCTCGACTAGCGTTGACAATGAGCAGTTCTTC
TRBV7-3,few,TRBJ1-1,.,CASSLSPHTEAFF,TGTGCCAGCAGCTTATCCCCACATACTGAAGCTTTCTTT
TRBV7-2,few,TRBJ1-2,.,CASSLAKVGRALYYGYTF,TGTGCCAGCAGCTTAGCCAAGGTTGGCAGGGCCCTGTACTATGGCTACACCTTC
TRBV5-5,.,TRBJ1-6,.,CASSFRGEDSPLHF,TGTGCCAGCAGCTTTAGGGGCGAGGATTCACCCCTCCACTTT
TRBV21-1,.,TRBJ1-6,.,CASSKAGGPNSPLHF,TGTGCCAGCAGCAAAGCGGGGGGGCCGAATTCACCCCTCCACTTT
TRBV12-3/TRBV12-4,.,TRBJ2-3,.,CASSFLGVDTQYF,TGTGCCAGCAGTTTTCTCGGAGTTGATACGCAGTATTTT
TRBV12-3/TRBV12-4,.,TRBJ1-5,.,CASSLGRLNQPQHF,TGTGCCAGCAGTTTAGGCAGGCTAAATCAGCCCCAGCATTTT
TRBV4-3,.,TRBJ2-7,TRBD1,CASSRLDRAEQYF,TGCGCTAGCAGCCGCCTGGACAGGGCCGAGCAGTACTTC
TRBV12-3/TRBV12-4,few,TRBJ2-1,TRBD2,CASSPVRDKASGTRFNEQFF,TGTGCCAGCAGCCCGGTCCGGGACAAGGCTAGCGGGACAAGATTCAATGAGCAGTTCTTC